This record looks at one TCR beta chain sequence and its context. The TCRbeta library incorporated unique molecular identifiers. Via MiXCR, TCRdb re-called the PCR reads, giving one row per CDR3 protein. The sample lists around 300,000 distinct CDR3 sequences, 10% occurring once. The entry originates in a study of T-cell reconstitution after alpha-beta-depleted transplantation in children. The V and J ends lost 0 bases and 2 bases respectively, with 5 bases between them. The CDR3 contains 13 residues. The V gene's germline CDR1 is LNHNV and CDR2 YYDKDF (reference sequence). The sequencing used PBMCs, collected before TCRalphabeta/CD19-depleted stem cell transplant. The V and J genes are TRBV15 and TRBJ2-7; no reliable D call. This sequence was found in a boy younger than two with acute myeloid leukemia, due to receive a stem cell transplant. CDR3 in amino acids: CATSREWAYEQYF. For the CDR3, the DNA is TGTGCCACCAGCAGAGAATGGGCCTACGAGCAGTACTTC.